This TCR beta chain came from a study of blood T cell repertoires in COVID-19. Germline V gene sequence: CDR1 SGHDT, CDR2 YYEEEE. V was clipped by 3 bases and J by 2 bases; unmatched bases: 6. The CDR3 is 16 amino acids. Using immunoSEQ multiplex PCR, the repertoire was profiled, and TCRdb retains in-frame clones only, with some absent. Of over 150,000 clones in the sample, around 84% were seen once. Input material: peripheral blood. This sequence joins TRBV5-6 and TRBJ2-3; TRBD1 matches 10 bases. This TCR was sampled from a middle-aged man with acute or convalescent COVID-19. The CDR3 is CASSSGTGVLTDTQYF. The CDR3 DNA follows: TGTGCCAGCAGCTCCGGGACAGGGGTTCTCACAGATACGCAGTATTTT.